The rows below give T cell receptor beta chains drawn from one sample of a study of blood T cell repertoires in COVID-19. Assay used: immunoSEQ multiplex PCR; TCRdb lists only in-frame clones, some missing. The sample lists over 45,000 clones; 90% to 95% were seen once. The sequenced sample was peripheral blood. All receptors come from a human donor in a cohort sampled during active COVID-19. Both conserved end residues are part of each CDR3.

v_call	j_call	cdr3_aa
TRBV18	TRBJ1-5	CASSLTGTGGREPQHF
TRBV28	TRBJ2-1	CASSWTVDEQFF
TRBV29-1	TRBJ1-3	CSVDSLSGGTSGNTIYF
TRBV6-5	TRBJ2-7	CASNKRREGYEQYF
TRBV9	TRBJ1-4	CASSVGRGLATNEKLFF
TRBV7-9	TRBJ1-5	CASSRTEGDQPQHF
TRBV29-1	TRBJ1-4	CSVRPGTGEKLFF
TRBV28	TRBJ2-2	CASSLTGNTGELFF
TRBV9	TRBJ2-7	CASSVQGQRNHEQYF
TRBV5-8	TRBJ1-2	CASSLGAYGYTF
TRBV5-1	TRBJ1-2	CASSPFSGDTNYGYTF
TRBV9	TRBJ2-5	CASSVGGLEETQYF